This T cell receptor (beta chain) was documented in a study of vaccination and CD4 T cells after COVID-19. Study information: The study drew post-COVID samples a median around 92 days after diagnosis (range 35 to 161).

Oncomine TCR Beta short-read sequencing was applied to DNA from cultured CD4+ T cells. TCRdb re-analysed the PCR reads in MiXCR, keeping a single row per CDR3 protein. The sample contains about 13,000 distinct CDR3 sequences, under 75% of which appear only once. Treatment indicated: roughly 10-day PBMC culture with coronavirus spike peptide pools or control peptides (ViraFEST assay). With respect to this clonotype: Its specificity is not known.

Germline-derived CDR1 and CDR2 are SGHTS and YDEGEE. V lost 4 bases, J lost 5 bases, and 9 bases lay in between. This CDR3 is 12 amino acids long. This clonotype originated in a human donor who had recovered from COVID-19. The rearrangement joins TRBV5-8 to TRBJ1-1; no definite D call. The sequencing input was CD4+ T cells from blood, cultured in vitro. The CDR3 sequence: CASSPLWTEAFF. In DNA form, the CDR3 reads TGTGCCAGCAGCCCCTTGTGGACTGAAGCTTTCTTT.